The clone carrying this TCR beta chain was counted many times. V gave up 1 base and J gave up 4 bases; unmatched junction bases: 7. CDR3 length: 16 residues. These data belong to a study of blood T cells in healthy people across ages. Primed by a sample-barcoded 5' primer and a J-beta primer mix, a second PCR proceeded for about 7 to 11 cycles. A single record per CDR3 protein comes from TCRdb applying MiXCR to the 5' RACE reads. The repertoire consists of approximately 810,000 distinct CDR3 sequences, with around 26% occurring once and the leading ten covering approximately 15%. This receptor was obtained from a woman over 75 in good health. The sequenced sample was blood. The chain links TRBV12-3 or TRBV12-4 to TRBJ2-5; 9 positions match TRBD2. CDR3 DNA sequence: TGTGCCAGCAGTTTAGGGGGCGGGGGGGCCGGAGAGACCCAGTACTTC. Translating it yields CASSLGGGGAGETQYF.